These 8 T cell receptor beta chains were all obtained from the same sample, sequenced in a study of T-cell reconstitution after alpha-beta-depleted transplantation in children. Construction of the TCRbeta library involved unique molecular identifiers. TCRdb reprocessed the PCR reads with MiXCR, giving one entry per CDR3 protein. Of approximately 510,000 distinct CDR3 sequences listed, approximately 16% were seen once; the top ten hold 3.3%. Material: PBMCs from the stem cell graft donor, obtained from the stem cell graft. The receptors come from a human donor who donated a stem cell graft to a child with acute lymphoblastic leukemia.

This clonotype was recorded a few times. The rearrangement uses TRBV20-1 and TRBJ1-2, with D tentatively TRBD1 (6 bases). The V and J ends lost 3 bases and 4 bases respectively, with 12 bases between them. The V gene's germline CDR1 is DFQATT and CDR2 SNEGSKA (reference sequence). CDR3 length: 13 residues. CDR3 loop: CSARGHRPYGYTF. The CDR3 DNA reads TGCAGTGCTAGGGGACATCGGCCCTATGGCTACACCTTC.

Here the CDR3 DNA reads TGCGCCAGCAGGCCAGGGGCCGGGGAGCTGTTTTTT. Its translation is CASRPGAGELFF. The rearrangement uses TRBV5-1 and TRBJ2-2; possible D gene TRBD1, 6 bases. The germline gives CDR1 SGHRS, CDR2 YFSETQ. The ends were cut back, 5 bases at V and 6 bases at J, with 8 bases in the middle. This CDR3 is 12 amino acids long.

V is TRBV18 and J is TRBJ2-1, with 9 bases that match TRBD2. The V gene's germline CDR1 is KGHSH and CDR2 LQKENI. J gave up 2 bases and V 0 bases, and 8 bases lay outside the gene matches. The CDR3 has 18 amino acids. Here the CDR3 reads CASSPPGLAHTTYNEQFF. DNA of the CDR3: TGTGCCAGCTCACCACCCGGACTAGCGCATACAACCTACAATGAGCAGTTCTTC.

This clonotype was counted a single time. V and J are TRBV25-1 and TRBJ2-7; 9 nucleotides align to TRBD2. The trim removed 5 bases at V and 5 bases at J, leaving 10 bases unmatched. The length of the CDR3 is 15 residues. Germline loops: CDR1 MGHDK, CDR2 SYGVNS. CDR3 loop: CASSRGGRAPHEQYF. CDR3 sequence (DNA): TGTGCCAGCAGTAGGGGCGGGAGGGCTCCCCACGAGCAGTACTTC.

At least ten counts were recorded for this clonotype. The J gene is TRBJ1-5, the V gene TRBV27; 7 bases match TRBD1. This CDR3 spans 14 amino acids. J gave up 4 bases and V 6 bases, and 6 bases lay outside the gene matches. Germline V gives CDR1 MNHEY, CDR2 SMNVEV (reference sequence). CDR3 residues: CASSQTGANQPQHF. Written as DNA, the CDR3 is TGTGCCAGCAGCCAAACAGGGGCGAATCAGCCCCAGCATTTT.

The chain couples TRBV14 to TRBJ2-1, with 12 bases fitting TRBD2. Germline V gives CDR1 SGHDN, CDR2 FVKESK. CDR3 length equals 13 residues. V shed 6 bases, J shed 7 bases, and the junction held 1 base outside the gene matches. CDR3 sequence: CASRGTSGNEQFF. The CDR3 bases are TGTGCCAGCAGGGGGACTAGCGGGAATGAGCAGTTCTTC. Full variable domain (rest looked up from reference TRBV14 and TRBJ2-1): EAGVTQFPSHSVIEKGQTVTLRCDPISGHDNLYWYRRVMGKEIKFLLHFVKESKQDESGMPNNRFLAERTGGTYSTLKVQPAELEDSGVYFCASRGTSGNEQFFGPGTRLTVL.

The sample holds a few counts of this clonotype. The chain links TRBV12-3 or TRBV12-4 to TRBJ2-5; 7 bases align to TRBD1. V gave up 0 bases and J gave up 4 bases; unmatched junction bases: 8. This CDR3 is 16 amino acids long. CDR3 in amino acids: CASSLAVTGLGETQYF. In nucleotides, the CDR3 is TGTGCCAGCAGTTTAGCAGTGACAGGGTTGGGAGAGACCCAGTACTTC.

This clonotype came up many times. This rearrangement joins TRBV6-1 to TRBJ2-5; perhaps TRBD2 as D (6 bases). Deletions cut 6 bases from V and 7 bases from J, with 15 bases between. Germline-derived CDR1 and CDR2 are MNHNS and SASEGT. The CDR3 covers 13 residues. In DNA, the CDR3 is TGTGCCAGCAGATTCCGGGAGTCTGGGACCCAGTACTTC. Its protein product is CASRFRESGTQYF.